The 12 T cell receptor beta chains given below trace back to one sample, sequenced in a study of T cells after yellow fever vaccination. TCRdb fed the 5' RACE reads into MiXCR, producing one record per CDR3 protein. The sample includes a few hundred thousand distinct CDR3 sequences, about 7.8% of them seen just once. The sample consisted of PBMCs, taken 35 to 50 days after the first yellow fever vaccination. These receptors originate from a man aged 18 to 35 who received the YFV17D yellow fever vaccine.

This clonotype was observed a handful of times. V usage is TRBV14 and J usage is TRBJ2-6, with a possible D match to TRBD1 (5 bases). CDR3 length: 17 residues. The germline V gene has CDR1 SGHDN and CDR2 FVKESK. V lost 0 bases and J lost 4, with 13 bases in between. The CDR3: CASSQDLSGKGANVLTF. In nucleotides, the CDR3 is TGTGCCAGCAGCCAAGATTTATCAGGGAAAGGGGCCAACGTCCTGACTTTC. Together with reference TRBV14 and TRBJ2-6, the CDR3 gives the full variable domain: EAGVTQFPSHSVIEKGQTVTLRCDPISGHDNLYWYRRVMGKEIKFLLHFVKESKQDESGMPNNRFLAERTGGTYSTLKVQPAELEDSGVYFCASSQDLSGKGANVLTFGAGSRLTVL.

The rearrangement uses TRBV12-3 or TRBV12-4 and TRBJ2-1; D is perhaps TRBD2 (7 bases). Trimming removed 6 bases at V and 2 bases at J, with 20 bases between. The CDR3 is 17 amino acids. CDR3 DNA: TGTGCCAGCAGCCAGAACGCGGGGCGGGGGCCCTACAATGAGCAGTTCTTC. Residues: CASSQNAGRGPYNEQFF.

This clonotype was counted many times. V is TRBV5-1 and J is TRBJ2-7, with 10 nucleotides matching TRBD1. The germline CDR1 and CDR2 sequences are SGHRS and YFSETQ. The CDR3 is 13 residues long. With V trimmed by 4 bases and J by 6 bases, 4 bases remained unmatched. The CDR3 loop reads CASSRGQGFEQYF. Here the CDR3 DNA reads TGCGCCAGCAGCAGGGGACAGGGGTTCGAGCAGTACTTC.

The chain is built from TRBV4-1 and TRBJ2-2; the D gene could be TRBD1 or TRBD2 (5 bases each). Trimming cost V 2 bases and J 3 bases, with 16 bases left between them. The CDR3 is made up of 17 amino acids. Germline-derived CDR1 and CDR2 are MGHRA and YSYEKL. CDR3 sequence: CASSQPYGTEDTGELFF. The DNA for the CDR3 is TGCGCCAGCAGCCAACCGTACGGGACGGAAGACACCGGGGAGCTGTTTTTT.

The chain joins TRBV18 to TRBJ2-1; D perhaps matches TRBD1 (6 bases). The V end lost 3 bases, the J end lost 2 bases, and 17 bases lay between the germline ends. The length of the CDR3 is 17 residues. Germline V lookup: CDR1 KGHSH, CDR2 LQKENI. As DNA, the CDR3 is TGTGCCAGCTCACCCCTTGGGAGAGAGGGGGCCTACAATGAGCAGTTCTTC. This gives the protein CASSPLGREGAYNEQFF.

By share, this clonotype counts as medium-sized. This rearrangement joins TRBV27 to TRBJ1-4, with D hard to call. This CDR3 has 15 residues. The V gene lost 3 bases and the J gene lost 5 bases, with 13 bases spanning the gap. CDR1 is MNHEY, CDR2 SMNVEV, per germline (reference sequence). Here the CDR3 reads CASSFMPDRNEKLFF. The CDR3 DNA is TGTGCCAGCAGTTTCATGCCAGACCGAAATGAAAAACTGTTTTTT.

This clonotype was recorded at least ten times. The V and J genes are TRBV29-1 and TRBJ1-1, with 8 bases identical to TRBD1. The CDR3 covers 13 residues. Trimming removed 6 bases from V and 6 bases from J; junction bases left unmatched: 9. CDR1 SQVTM and CDR2 ANQGSEA come from the germline V gene. CDR3 DNA sequence: TGCAGCGTGACCGGGACAGGTAACCCTGAAGCTTTCTTT. Translated, it gives CSVTGTGNPEAFF.

This clonotype showed up just a few times. The chain links TRBV2 to TRBJ1-2; D ambiguous. CDR3 length equals 13 residues. The ends were cut back, 8 bases at V and 5 bases at J, with 15 bases in the middle. Germline assignment: CDR1 SNHLY and CDR2 FYNNEI. The CDR3 coding sequence is TGTGCCAGCTTCTTGTTCCCCGGATATGGCTACACCTTC. Translating it yields CASFLFPGYGYTF.

This clonotype has a handful of counts. The gene calls are TRBV5-6 and TRBJ2-5; TRBD1 aligns across 10 bases. There are 14 residues in the CDR3. The germline V gene encodes CDR1 SGHDT and CDR2 YYEEEE. The J segment lost 4 bases and the V segment lost 4 bases, leaving 4 bases of the junction unmatched. CDR3 amino acids: CASSRGQGSETQYF. For the CDR3, the DNA is TGTGCCAGCAGCCGGGGACAGGGGTCAGAGACCCAGTACTTC. The full variable domain, completed using reference TRBV5-6 and TRBJ2-5, is DAGVTQSPTHLIKTRGQQVTLRCSPKSGHDTVSWYQQALGQGPQFIFQYYEEEERQRGNFPDRFSGHQFPNYSSELNVNALLLGDSALYLCASSRGQGSETQYFGPGTRLLVL.

This chain joins TRBV5-6 and TRBJ2-3; 8 bases align to TRBD1. After removal of 2 bases from V and 4 bases from J, the junction contained 9 bases not matched to a gene. CDR3 length: 16 residues. From germline, CDR1 is SGHDT and CDR2 YYEEEE. As DNA, the CDR3 is TGTGCCAGCAGCTTTCCCGGGACAGGTCCTGCAGATACGCAGTATTTT. This codes for CASSFPGTGPADTQYF. The full variable domain, rest sourced from reference TRBV5-6 and TRBJ2-3, is DAGVTQSPTHLIKTRGQQVTLRCSPKSGHDTVSWYQQALGQGPQFIFQYYEEEERQRGNFPDRFSGHQFPNYSSELNVNALLLGDSALYLCASSFPGTGPADTQYFGPGTRLTVL.

The sample holds a few counts of this clonotype. The chain carries TRBV20-1 and TRBJ2-7; D is unresolved. CDR3 length equals 10 residues. Deletions cut 5 bases from V and 2 bases from J, with 4 bases between. CDR1 is DFQATT, CDR2 SNEGSKA, per germline (reference sequence). The CDR3 sequence: CSAGPYEQYV. The CDR3 DNA reads as TGCAGTGCTGGACCCTACGAGCAGTACGTC.

The V gene is TRBV4-2, the J gene TRBJ1-6, with 7 bases lining up with TRBD1. V shed 7 bases and J 6 bases; nucleotides not matched to a gene: 9. The CDR3 runs to 15 residues. The germline CDR1 and CDR2 sequences are LGHNA and YNFKEQ. The CDR3 DNA is TGTGCCAGCAAATTGGACGGGACAGCTAATTCACCCCTCCACTTT. Amino acid sequence: CASKLDGTANSPLHF.